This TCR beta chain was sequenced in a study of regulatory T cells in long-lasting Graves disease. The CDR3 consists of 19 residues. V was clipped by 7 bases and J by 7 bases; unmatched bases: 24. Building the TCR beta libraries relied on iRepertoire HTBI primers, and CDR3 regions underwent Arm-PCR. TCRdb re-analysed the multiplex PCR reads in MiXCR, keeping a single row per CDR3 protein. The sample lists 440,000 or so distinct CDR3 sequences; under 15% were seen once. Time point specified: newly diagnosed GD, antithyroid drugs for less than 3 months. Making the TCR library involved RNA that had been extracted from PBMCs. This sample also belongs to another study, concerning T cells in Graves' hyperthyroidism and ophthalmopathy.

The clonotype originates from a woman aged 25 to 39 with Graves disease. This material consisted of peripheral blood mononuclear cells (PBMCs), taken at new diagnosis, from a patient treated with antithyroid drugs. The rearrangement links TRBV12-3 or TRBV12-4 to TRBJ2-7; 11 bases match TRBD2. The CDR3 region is CASTLIGTSGGGTYNEQYF. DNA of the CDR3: TGTGCCAGCACCCTTATCGGGACTAGCGGCGGAGGCACCTACAATGAGCAGTACTTC.